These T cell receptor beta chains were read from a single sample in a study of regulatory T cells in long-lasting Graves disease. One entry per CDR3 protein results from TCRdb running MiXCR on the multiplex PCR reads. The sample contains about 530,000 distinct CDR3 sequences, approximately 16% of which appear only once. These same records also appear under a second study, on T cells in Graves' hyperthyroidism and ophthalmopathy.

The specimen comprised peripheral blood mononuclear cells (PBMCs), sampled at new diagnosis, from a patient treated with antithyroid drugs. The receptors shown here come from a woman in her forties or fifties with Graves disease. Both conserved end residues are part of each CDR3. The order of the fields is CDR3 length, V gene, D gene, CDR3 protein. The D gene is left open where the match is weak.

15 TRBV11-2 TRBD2 CASSTPSGGPATQYF
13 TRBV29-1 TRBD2 CSVFASGGDTQYF
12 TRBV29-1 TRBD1 CSVGQGQYGYTF
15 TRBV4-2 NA CASRGVNQETGELFF
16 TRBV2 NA CASSESRGNSNYGYTF
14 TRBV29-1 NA CSSKGGHSDTEAFF
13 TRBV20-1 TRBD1 CSAPEQGGYGYTF
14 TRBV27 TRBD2 CASTERGGSYEQYF
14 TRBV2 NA CASSDAAPNYGYTF
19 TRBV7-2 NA CASSASRPGPSSYNSPLHF
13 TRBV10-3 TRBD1 CAISEQGGSEAFF
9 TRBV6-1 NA CAVGEKLFF
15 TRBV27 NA CASSFRGYGDNEQFF
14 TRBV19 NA CASSMKALNQPQHF
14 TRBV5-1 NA CASSDPGRIYGYTF
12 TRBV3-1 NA CASSQEGSPLHF
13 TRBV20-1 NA CSARDTRNEKLFF
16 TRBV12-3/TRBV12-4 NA CASSQEGGPSSYEQYF
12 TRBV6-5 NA CASSYGYQPQHF
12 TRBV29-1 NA CSAGDTNYGYTF
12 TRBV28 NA CASSSGKYEQYF
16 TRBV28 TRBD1 CAIPGVGQGLNSPLHF
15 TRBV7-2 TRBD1 CASSFRDRAYNEQFF
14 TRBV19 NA CAIPGASRDQPQHF
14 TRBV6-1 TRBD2 CASSPTSEGETQYF
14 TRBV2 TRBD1 CASSETGVNQPQHF
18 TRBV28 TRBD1 CASSPRDRGWGTYNEQFF
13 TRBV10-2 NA CASKTGRRYEQYF
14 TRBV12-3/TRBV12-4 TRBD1 CASSDGQAYYGYTF
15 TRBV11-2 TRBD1 CASSFKGGSTDTQYF
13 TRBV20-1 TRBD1 CSAPGQGETEAFF
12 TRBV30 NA CAWMGGSEKLFF
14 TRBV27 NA CASRGRGSNYGYTF
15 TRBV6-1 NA CASSPHDGSDQPQHF
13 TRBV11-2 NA CASSPSAESPLHF
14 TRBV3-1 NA CASSQKWSNSPLHF
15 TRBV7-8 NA CASSLGTSAGYEQYF
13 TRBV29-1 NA CSVEGGSVGEQYF
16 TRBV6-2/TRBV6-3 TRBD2 CASTSSSGTLTDTQYF
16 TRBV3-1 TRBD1 CASSQEAGQGDYGYTF
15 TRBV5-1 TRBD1 CASSTGQGSTPEAFF
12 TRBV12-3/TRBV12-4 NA CASCRTTPQQYF
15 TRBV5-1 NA CASSFIQGAYNEQFF
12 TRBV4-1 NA CASSQVGEPQHF
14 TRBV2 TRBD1 CASRTGTGGEKLFF
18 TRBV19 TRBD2 CASSTLGSWRGEYNEQFF
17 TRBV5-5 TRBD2 CASSSTSGGPGTGELFF
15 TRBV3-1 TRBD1 CASSRTSGGSQPQHF
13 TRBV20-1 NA CSARPGVAGPQHF